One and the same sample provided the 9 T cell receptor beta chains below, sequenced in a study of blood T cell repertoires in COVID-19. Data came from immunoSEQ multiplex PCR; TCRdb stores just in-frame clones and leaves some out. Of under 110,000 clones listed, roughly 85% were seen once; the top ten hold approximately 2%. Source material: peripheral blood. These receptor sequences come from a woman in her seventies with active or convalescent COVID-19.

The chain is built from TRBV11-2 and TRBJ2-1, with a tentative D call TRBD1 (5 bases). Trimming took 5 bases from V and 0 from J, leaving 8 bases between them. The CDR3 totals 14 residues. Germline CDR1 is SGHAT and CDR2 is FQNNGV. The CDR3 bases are TGTGCCAGCAGCCTTCAGGGCTCCTACAATGAGCAGTTCTTC. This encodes CASSLQGSYNEQFF.

The CDR3 loop is CASTSLWTGVIETQYF. For the CDR3, the DNA is TGTGCCAGTACCTCCCTTTGGACAGGGGTAATCGAGACCCAGTACTTC. The rearrangement joins TRBV19 to TRBJ2-5; 9 bases map to TRBD1. This CDR3 has 16 residues. V lost 7 bases to trimming and J lost 5 bases; unmatched junction nucleotides: 14. Germline CDR1 LNHDA, CDR2 SQIVND (reference sequence).

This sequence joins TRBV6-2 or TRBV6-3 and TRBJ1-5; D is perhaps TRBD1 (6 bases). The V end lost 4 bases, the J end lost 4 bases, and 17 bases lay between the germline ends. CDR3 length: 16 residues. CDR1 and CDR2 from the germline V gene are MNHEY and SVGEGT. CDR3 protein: CASSSQGTSVNQPQHF. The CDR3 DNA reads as TGTGCCAGCAGTTCACAGGGCACCTCAGTAAATCAGCCCCAGCATTTT.

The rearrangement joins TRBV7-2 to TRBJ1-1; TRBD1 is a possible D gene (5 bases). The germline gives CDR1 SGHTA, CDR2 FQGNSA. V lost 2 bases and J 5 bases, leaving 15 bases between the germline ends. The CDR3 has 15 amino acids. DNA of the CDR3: TGTGCCAGCAGCTTATCTCTTCAGGGAAGGACTGAAGCTTTCTTT. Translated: CASSLSLQGRTEAFF.

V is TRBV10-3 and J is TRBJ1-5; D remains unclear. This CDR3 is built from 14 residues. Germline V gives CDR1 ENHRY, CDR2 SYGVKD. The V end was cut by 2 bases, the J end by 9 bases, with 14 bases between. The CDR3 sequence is CAISEGGVPGPQHF. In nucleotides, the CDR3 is TGTGCCATCAGTGAGGGAGGAGTCCCGGGGCCCCAGCATTTT.

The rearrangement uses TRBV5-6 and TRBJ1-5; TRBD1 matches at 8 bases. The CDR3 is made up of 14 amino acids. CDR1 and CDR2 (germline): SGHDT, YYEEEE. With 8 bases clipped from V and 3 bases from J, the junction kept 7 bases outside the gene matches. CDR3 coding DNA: TGTGCCAGTGGGACAGGAAGGGACAATCAGCCCCAGCATTTT. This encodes CASGTGRDNQPQHF.

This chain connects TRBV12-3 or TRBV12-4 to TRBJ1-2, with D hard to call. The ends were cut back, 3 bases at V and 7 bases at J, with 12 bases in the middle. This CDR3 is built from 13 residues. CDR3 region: CASSLIGESGYTF. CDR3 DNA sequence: TGTGCCAGCAGTTTGATTGGGGAGAGTGGCTACACCTTC.

CDR3 coding DNA: TGTGCCAGCAGCCAGGGCTACTCTGGGGCCAACGTCCTGACTTTC. Translated, it gives CASSQGYSGANVLTF. The J gene is TRBJ2-6, the V gene TRBV3-1 (or the pseudogene TRBV3-2); no clear D gene. Germline V CDR1 and CDR2: LGHDT, YNNKEL (reference sequence). This CDR3 has 15 amino acids. V was trimmed by 3 bases and J by 0 bases, leaving 6 bases between them.

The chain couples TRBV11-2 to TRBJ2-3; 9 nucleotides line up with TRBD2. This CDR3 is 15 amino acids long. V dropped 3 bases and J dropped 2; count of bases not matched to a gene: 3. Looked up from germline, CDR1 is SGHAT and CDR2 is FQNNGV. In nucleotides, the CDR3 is TGTGCCAGCAGCTTGACTAGCGGATACACAGATACGCAGTATTTT. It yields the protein CASSLTSGYTDTQYF.